This T cell receptor beta chain was captured in a study of blood T cell repertoires in COVID-19. Generated by immunoSEQ multiplex PCR, the TCRdb table keeps only in-frame clones and is missing some. Of about 170,000 clones listed, approximately 84% are singletons. The V end lost 6 bases, the J end lost 5 bases, and 15 bases lay between the germline ends. CDR3 size: 14 residues. From germline, CDR1 is MNHEY and CDR2 SVGAGI. This receptor was obtained from a man between 35 and 55 years old who had recovered from COVID-19. V is TRBV6-5 and J is TRBJ2-3; D may be TRBD1 (6 bases). The sequenced sample was peripheral blood. DNA for the CDR3: TGTGCCAGCAGGAGGGACACAGTAGGAGATACGCAGTATTTT. Translation: CASRRDTVGDTQYF.